Listed here are 24 T cell receptor beta chains from one sample, sequenced in a study of cytomegalovirus exposure and HLA in healthy donors. Use of 60 Vbeta and 13 Jbeta primers characterized the PCR. Generated by immunoSEQ multiplex PCR, the TCRdb table keeps only in-frame clones and is missing some. The table has some 150,000 clones, 60% to 75% seen once. Material for sequencing was PBMCs. The receptor source for this set is a man younger than 45 in good health and CMV-seronegative.

The chain employs TRBV9 and TRBJ2-5; D perhaps matches TRBD2 (5 bases). Germline CDR1 and CDR2: SGDLS and YYNGEE. Trimming took 4 bases from V and 3 from J, leaving 10 bases between them. The CDR3 spans 13 residues. The CDR3 DNA reads as TGTGCCAGCAGCTTACTGAGGGAAGAGACCCAGTACTTC. Its translation: CASSLLREETQYF.

In this sample, this clone turned up a few times. The chain recombines TRBV7-2 with TRBJ2-7; tentatively, D is TRBD1 (5 bases). Germline values: CDR1 SGHTA, CDR2 FQGNSA. This CDR3 has 15 amino acids. Trimming stripped 2 bases from V and 4 bases from J, with 15 bases between. The CDR3 DNA follows: TGTGCCAGCAGCTTATCATGGCAGGGATCATACGAGCAGTACTTC. As protein: CASSLSWQGSYEQYF.

This CDR3 is CASSPGFNTEAFF. The CDR3 DNA reads as TGTGCCAGCAGCCCGGGGTTTAACACTGAAGCTTTCTTT. The chain is built from TRBV7-6 and TRBJ1-1; D is uncertain. The germline V gene encodes CDR1 SGHVS and CDR2 FNYEAQ. Trimming took 5 bases from V and 2 from J, leaving 9 bases between them. The CDR3 has 13 residues.

This rearrangement joins TRBV4-2 to TRBJ2-3; 7 positions agree with TRBD1. CDR1 and CDR2 from the germline V gene are LGHNA and YNFKEQ. V lost 2 bases and J lost 0; bases outside the gene matches: 8. This CDR3 region has 17 residues. CDR3 coding DNA: TGTGCCAGCAGCCAATCGGACAGGAGTGCTAGCACAGATACGCAGTATTTT. Amino acid sequence: CASSQSDRSASTDTQYF.

V usage is TRBV11-2 and J usage is TRBJ2-7; 9 bases agree with TRBD2. This CDR3 is 15 amino acids long. In germline, CDR1 is SGHAT, CDR2 FQNNGV. J gave up 4 bases and V 5 bases, and 9 bases lay outside the gene matches. The DNA of the CDR3 is TGTGCCAGCAGCGCGATTAGCGGGAGTGAGTACGAGCAGTACTTC. Its translation is CASSAISGSEYEQYF.

This clone was found a few times. The chain employs TRBV4-1 and TRBJ1-2; D call uncertain. The CDR3 is 15 amino acids. Per germline, CDR1 MGHRA and CDR2 YSYEKL. V was shortened by 1 base and J by 13 bases, with 22 bases between the two germline ends. CDR3: CASSQAGREGRSVTF. For the CDR3, the DNA is TGCGCCAGCAGCCAAGCTGGGCGAGAGGGTAGGAGTGTCACCTTC.

This clone was found a few times. The V gene is TRBV6-5, the J gene TRBJ2-5; 7 bases line up with TRBD1. The J call may be in error: the DNA end matches TRBJ2-7 better. There are 13 residues in the CDR3. Germline-derived CDR1 and CDR2 are MNHEY and SVGAGI. CDR3 in DNA: TGTGCCAGCCGCCGGGGACAGAACTACGAGCAGTACTTC. It yields the protein CASRRGQNYEQYF.

The rearrangement links TRBV4-1 to TRBJ1-5, with D perhaps matching TRBD1 (5 bases). Deletions cut 0 bases from V and 3 bases from J, with 15 bases between. Looked up from germline, CDR1 is MGHRA and CDR2 is YSYEKL. CDR3 length: 17 amino acids. CDR3: CASSQDLSQAFNQPQHF. The CDR3 DNA follows: TGCGCCAGCAGCCAAGATCTATCACAGGCGTTCAATCAGCCCCAGCATTTT.

The chain links TRBV7-6 to TRBJ2-2; 12 bases are shared with TRBD2. The CDR3 is 16 amino acids. Per the germline V gene, CDR1 is SGHVS and CDR2 is FNYEAQ. Trimming cost V 1 base and J 9 bases; bases outside gene matches: 6. CDR3 in amino acids: CASSLVLAGGPWELFF. The CDR3 nucleotides read TGTGCCAGCAGCTTAGTCCTAGCGGGAGGGCCCTGGGAGCTGTTTTTT.

The V and J genes are TRBV6-5 and TRBJ1-3; D unclear. Germline V gene data show CDR1 as MNHEY and CDR2 as SVGAGI. Trimming shortened V by 7 bases and J by 5 bases, and 12 bases separated the two germline ends. The CDR3 consists of 13 residues. In DNA, the CDR3 is TGTGCCAGCACCTCGGGTCGACGAAACACCATATATTTT. This encodes CASTSGRRNTIYF.

The chain carries TRBV10-3 and TRBJ1-1, with a weak D call TRBD1 (6 bases). Germline CDR1 ENHRY, CDR2 SYGVKD. The CDR3 is made up of 11 amino acids. V lost 7 bases, J lost 5 bases, and 8 bases lay in between. The DNA for the CDR3 is TGTGCCATCAAAGGGGGAACTGAAGCTTTCTTT. It is translated as CAIKGGTEAFF.

In this sample, this clone turned up a few times. The rearrangement joins TRBV27 to TRBJ1-1, with a weak D call TRBD1 (6 bases). V shed 7 bases and J shed 1 base, with 28 bases lying between them. CDR1 and CDR2 from the germline V gene are MNHEY and SMNVEV (reference sequence). The CDR3 is made up of 19 amino acids. CDR3 sequence (DNA): TGTGCCAGCATTATCCCCCAGGAGTTAGGGGCAGGGGAGAACACTGAAGCTTTCTTT. This gives the protein CASIIPQELGAGENTEAFF.

The chain couples TRBV19 to TRBJ2-2, with 8 positions matching TRBD1. Germline lookup yields CDR1 LNHDA and CDR2 SQIVND (reference sequence). This CDR3 is 16 amino acids long. V lost 5 bases and J lost 3; bases outside the gene matches: 8. Written as DNA, the CDR3 is TGTGCCAGTAGTCGGCCCAGGGGGCCGGACACCGGGGAGCTGTTTTTT. Encoded protein: CASSRPRGPDTGELFF.

This chain links TRBV5-1 with TRBJ1-3, with D hard to call. V was clipped by 2 bases and J by 1 base, with 7 bases between them. The CDR3 is 14 amino acids. CDR1 is SGHRS, CDR2 YFSETQ, per germline. The CDR3 sequence is CASSFSASGNTIYF. Here the CDR3 DNA reads TGCGCCAGCAGCTTTTCTGCGTCTGGAAACACCATATATTTT.

J is TRBJ1-1 and V is TRBV2; D gene unclear. The length of the CDR3 is 13 residues. The germline V and J ends were trimmed by 4 bases and 0 bases, with 6 bases remaining between them. Germline V gene lookup returns CDR1 SNHLY and CDR2 FYNNEI. The CDR3 DNA reads as TGTGCCAGCAGTGGAGGTCTGAACACTGAAGCTTTCTTT. Translation gives CASSGGLNTEAFF.

Only a few counts were recorded for this clone. V gene TRBV5-1 combines with J gene TRBJ1-2; perhaps TRBD1 as D (5 bases). The V and J ends lost 5 bases and 2 bases respectively, with 19 bases between them. CDR3 length: 16 amino acids. Germline-derived CDR1 and CDR2 are SGHRS and YFSETQ. CDR3 nucleotide sequence: TGCGCCAGCAGACCTACCTTATCGACAGAGAACTATGGCTACACCTTC. Protein sequence: CASRPTLSTENYGYTF.

Here the CDR3 reads CASSPTENQETQYF. The CDR3 DNA reads as TGTGCCAGCAGTCCGACAGAGAACCAAGAGACCCAGTACTTC. The chain links TRBV6-5 to TRBJ2-5; TRBD1 might be the D (5 bases). V was trimmed by 5 bases and J by 0 bases, leaving 10 bases between them. This CDR3 is 14 amino acids long. Per germline, CDR1 MNHEY and CDR2 SVGAGI.

This clone was detected a few times. The CDR3 protein is CASSPPAGPDTQYF. DNA of the CDR3: TGCGCCAGCAGCCCTCCAGCGGGGCCAGATACGCAGTATTTT. The chain links TRBV4-1 to TRBJ2-3; 7 nucleotides line up with TRBD2. V shed 4 bases and J 4 bases; nucleotides not matched to a gene: 5. CDR1 and CDR2 (germline): MGHRA, YSYEKL. This CDR3 has 14 amino acids.

V is TRBV5-1 and J is TRBJ2-5; 8 positions agree with TRBD1. This CDR3 spans 16 amino acids. The V gene end was trimmed by 5 bases and the J gene end by 3 bases; junction bases not matched to a gene: 12. Germline V gene sequence: CDR1 SGHRS, CDR2 YFSETQ. The CDR3 sequence: CASSRDRPQIKETQYF. CDR3 bases: TGCGCCAGCAGTCGGGACAGGCCGCAAATTAAAGAGACCCAGTACTTC.

This chain joins TRBV5-1 and TRBJ2-3; 8 bases are shared with TRBD1. The V gene's germline CDR1 is SGHRS and CDR2 YFSETQ. The CDR3 totals 14 residues. V trimming: 4 bases; J trimming: 4 bases; junction bases outside the gene matches: 5. The CDR3 DNA reads TGCGCCAGCAGCCAGGACAGGGAGCCAGATACGCAGTATTTT. It encodes CASSQDREPDTQYF.

Remarks on this clone: A junction end diverges from the germline sequence, so it may reflect a read error. The chain joins TRBV19 to TRBJ2-1; 7 positions match TRBD2. In germline, CDR1 is LNHDA, CDR2 SQIVND (reference sequence). This CDR3 region has 17 residues. The CDR3 DNA reads as TGTGCCAGTAGTGTAGACGGTGGCGGGGGATTCTACAATGAGCAGTTCTTC. As protein: CASSVDGGGGFYNEQFF.

The gene calls are TRBV28 and TRBJ1-3, with 7 positions matching TRBD1. This CDR3 comprises 16 residues. Per germline, CDR1 MDHEN and CDR2 SYDVKM. V lost 5 bases, J lost 2 bases, and 9 bases stayed unmatched. The CDR3 here is CASSQKQGGTGNTIYF. CDR3 nucleotide sequence: TGTGCCAGCAGTCAGAAGCAGGGGGGAACTGGAAACACCATATATTTT. Full variable domain (missing parts from reference TRBV28 and TRBJ1-3): DVKVTQSSRYLVKRTGEKVFLECVQDMDHENMFWYRQDPGLGLRLIYFSYDVKMKEKGDIPEGYSVSREKKERFSLILESASTNQTSMYLCASSQKQGGTGNTIYFGEGSWLTVV.

The chain links TRBV5-1 to TRBJ2-3, with D perhaps matching TRBD2 (5 bases). This CDR3 has 13 residues. Trimming took off 5 bases at V and 4 bases at J, with 11 bases between the two ends. Germline V gives CDR1 SGHRS, CDR2 YFSETQ. The CDR3 region is CASSEGSSDTQYF. As DNA, the CDR3 is TGCGCCAGCAGTGAGGGCAGTTCAGATACGCAGTATTTT.

This clone occurred a few times. The chain carries TRBV28 and TRBJ2-7; TRBD2 matches at 11 bases. There are 16 residues in the CDR3. CDR1 and CDR2 from the germline V gene are MDHEN and SYDVKM. The trim removed 4 bases at V and 3 bases at J, leaving 8 bases unmatched. CDR3 in DNA: TGTGCCAGCAGTTCACTGGGGGGGACTAGCGGCTACGAGCAGTACTTC. Translation: CASSSLGGTSGYEQYF.